This paragraph covers one T cell receptor (beta chain) sequence. Antigen specificity is unknown. At a deep level, the assay was run. Produced via immunoSEQ multiplex PCR; TCRdb's table is partial and in-frame only. The sample consists of around 1,100,000 clones, 70% to 85% of them appearing once. The data stem from a study of shared clonotypes between healthy human individuals. Study information: A donor's plate count was three for CD4 naive and three for CD4 memory; CD8 naive had two and CD8 memory one. Whole-study results and caveats: Read depth was anticipated to influence clonotype sharing among donors.

The sample comprised memory CD4+ T cells from PBMCs. The subset was: CD45RA-negative fraction. The origin of this receptor is a man between 18 and 29 years old in good health. Some clones in this sample may be carry-over from other donors' samples.

DNA of the CDR3: TGCGCCAGCAGCTTGGTGGTAGCGGGTAAACCATTCTACGAGCAGTACTTC. Residues: CASSLVVAGKPFYEQYF. The rearrangement uses TRBV5-1 and TRBJ2-7; 7 positions agree with TRBD2. The CDR3 contains 17 residues. Germline values: CDR1 SGHRS, CDR2 YFSETQ. Trimming at V came to 0 bases and at J to 3 bases, leaving 12 bases not matched to a gene.